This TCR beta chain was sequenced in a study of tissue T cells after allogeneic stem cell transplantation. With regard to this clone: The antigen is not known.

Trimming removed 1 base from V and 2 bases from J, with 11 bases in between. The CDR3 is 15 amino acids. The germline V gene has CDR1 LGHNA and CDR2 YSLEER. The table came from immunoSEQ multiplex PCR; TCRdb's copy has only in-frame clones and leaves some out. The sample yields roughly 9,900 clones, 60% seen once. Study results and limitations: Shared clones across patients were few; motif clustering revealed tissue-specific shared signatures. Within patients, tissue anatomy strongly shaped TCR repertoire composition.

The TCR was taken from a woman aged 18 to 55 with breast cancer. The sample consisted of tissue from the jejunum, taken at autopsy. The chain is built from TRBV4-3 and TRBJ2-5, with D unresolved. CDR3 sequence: CASSQGSSAQETQYF. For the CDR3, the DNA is TGCGCCAGCAGCCAAGGAAGCTCCGCACAAGAGACCCAGTACTTC.